Each of the 21 T cell receptor beta chains below was sequenced from the same sample in a study of blood T cell repertoires in COVID-19 (TCRdb year 2020). Library creation used the immunoSEQ multiplex PCR assay. TCRdb's version of the immuneACCESS table is confined to in-frame rearrangements and falls short of the full clone set. An unresolved V gene accounts for under half of the shortfall where checked; the remainder is of unknown origin. For this sample there are over 150,000 clones; under 95% appear just once. In total, the top ten clones hold about 4.9% of the sample. Input material: peripheral blood. The receptors here all came from a man between 18 and 29 years old with COVID-19, enrolled during active disease.

This clone appeared a few times. The chain has TRBV14 and TRBJ2-1; D is uncertain. Germline CDR1 reads SGHDN; CDR2 reads FVKESK. The CDR3 extends over 13 amino acids. Trimming shortened V by 4 bases and J by 9 bases, and 13 bases separated the two germline ends. The CDR3 is CASSPVNSGEQFF. The CDR3 DNA reads TGTGCCAGCAGCCCAGTCAACAGTGGTGAGCAGTTCTTC.

The chain carries TRBV7-9 and TRBJ2-7; 12 nucleotides line up with TRBD1. J lost 4 bases, V lost 3 bases, and 4 bases had no gene match. This CDR3 has 15 amino acids. CDR1 and CDR2 from the germline V gene are SEHNR and FQNEAQ (reference sequence). The CDR3 loop is CASSLPGQGAYEQYF. Written as DNA, the CDR3 is TGTGCCAGCAGCTTGCCGGGACAGGGGGCGTACGAGCAGTACTTC.

The table lists this clone with a count of one. The V gene is TRBV25-1, the J gene TRBJ2-7; TRBD2 agrees at 12 bases. There are 14 residues in the CDR3. Germline V gives CDR1 MGHDK, CDR2 SYGVNS. The junction had 14 bases not matched to a gene; V was cut back by 8 bases and J by 12 bases. The CDR3 here is CASSMGASGRAWYF. In DNA, the CDR3 is TGTGCCAGCTCCATGGGGGCTAGCGGGAGGGCCTGGTACTTC.

In this sample, this clone turned up once. The chain recombines TRBV7-2 with TRBJ1-2; 8 bases line up with TRBD1. V shed 2 bases, J shed 3 bases, and the junction held 8 bases outside the gene matches. This CDR3 has 16 amino acids. Germline V lookup: CDR1 SGHTA, CDR2 FQGNSA. CDR3 DNA sequence: TGTGCCAGCAGCTTAAGCCCCAGGGGGCGCGACTATGGCTACACCTTC. It codes for CASSLSPRGRDYGYTF.

The chain combines TRBV6-2 or TRBV6-3 with TRBJ1-2, with D possibly matching TRBD1 (6 bases). The CDR3 length is 17 residues. With 4 bases removed from V and 3 bases from J, the gap between germline ends came to 21 bases. The germline V gene has CDR1 MNHEY and CDR2 SVGEGT. The CDR3 DNA reads TGTGCCAGCAGTTCCGTGGGGCAGGGGTTCAAGGACTATGGCTACACCTTC. It codes for CASSSVGQGFKDYGYTF.

This sequence joins TRBV18 and TRBJ1-1, with TRBD1 identical over 9 bases. The germline V gene encodes CDR1 KGHSH and CDR2 LQKENI. This CDR3 has 15 residues. J was trimmed by 1 base and V by 3 bases; bases with no gene match: 3. The CDR3 DNA reads as TGTGCCAGCTCACCCTCGACAGGGGGGAACACTGAAGCTTTCTTT. It codes for CASSPSTGGNTEAFF.

The rearrangement links TRBV2 to TRBJ2-2; D is possibly TRBD2 (6 bases). V gave up 0 bases and J gave up 1 base, with 12 bases separating them. Germline CDR1 is SNHLY and CDR2 is FYNNEI. This CDR3 spans 17 amino acids. The CDR3 loop is CASSEALPRENTGELFF. The CDR3 DNA reads TGTGCCAGCAGTGAAGCGCTTCCGCGGGAGAACACCGGGGAGCTGTTTTTT.

The chain links TRBV28 to TRBJ2-1, with 8 bases identical to TRBD1. Trimming took 6 bases from V and 4 from J; bases not matched to a gene: 14. Germline CDR1 and CDR2: MDHEN and SYDVKM. The CDR3 is made up of 17 amino acids. This CDR3 is CASSLLKLTGEYNEQFF. DNA of the CDR3: TGTGCCAGCAGCCTACTAAAGTTGACAGGGGAATACAATGAGCAGTTCTTC.

The V call is TRBV9, the J call TRBJ2-3; 7 positions match TRBD2. The germline V gene encodes CDR1 SGDLS and CDR2 YYNGEE. The CDR3 extends over 16 amino acids. V was clipped by 0 bases and J by 0 bases; unmatched bases: 4. The CDR3 loop is CASSVGLSGSTDTQYF. The DNA of the CDR3 is TGTGCCAGCAGCGTAGGTCTTAGCGGGAGCACAGATACGCAGTATTTT.

The chain uses TRBV7-2 and TRBJ2-6; the D gene is possibly TRBD1 (5 bases). The V end was cut by 1 base, the J end by 5 bases, with 9 bases between. Germline CDR1 and CDR2: SGHTA and FQGNSA. CDR3 length: 15 amino acids. The CDR3 is CASSLDLDRANVLTF. CDR3 in DNA: TGTGCCAGCAGCTTAGATTTGGACAGGGCCAACGTCCTGACTTTC.

DNA for the CDR3: TGTGCCAGCAGTCCCAATACAGGGCCCCGGGAGACCCAGTACTTC. Its protein is CASSPNTGPRETQYF. The chain uses TRBV28 and TRBJ2-5; maybe TRBD1 (6 bases). Trimming took off 5 bases at V and 5 bases at J, with 18 bases between the two ends. Germline CDR1 MDHEN, CDR2 SYDVKM. The length of the CDR3 is 15 residues.

CDR3 in DNA: TGTGCCAGCAGTGGGTGGGCAGAGAAAAACTATGGCTACACCTTC. It yields the protein CASSGWAEKNYGYTF. This chain uses TRBV2 with TRBJ1-2; D gene ambiguous. The V gene's germline CDR1 is SNHLY and CDR2 FYNNEI. Trimming stripped 4 bases from V and 2 bases from J, with 14 bases between. This CDR3 is 15 amino acids long. The complete variable domain, with remaining parts taken from reference TRBV2 and TRBJ1-2, reads EPEVTQTPSHQVTQMGQEVILRCVPISNHLYFYWYRQILGQKVEFLVSFYNNEISEKSEIFDDQFSVERPDGSNFTLKIRSTKLEDSAMYFCASSGWAEKNYGYTFGSGTRLTVV.

This chain joins TRBV4-1 and TRBJ1-6; D gene ambiguous. Trimming left V 0 bases short and J 0 bases short, with 6 bases between. Germline CDR1 is MGHRA and CDR2 is YSYEKL. This CDR3 has 16 residues. The CDR3 region has the DNA TGCGCCAGCAGCCAAGACAAGAGCTCCTATAATTCACCCCTCCACTTT. Protein sequence: CASSQDKSSYNSPLHF.

The chain uses TRBV5-8 and TRBJ2-7, with 7 bases matching TRBD2. After removal of 4 bases from V and 3 bases from J, the junction contained 7 bases not matched to a gene. The germline gives CDR1 SGHTS, CDR2 YDEGEE. This CDR3 has 14 residues. The CDR3 sequence is CASSQPGGYYEQYF. DNA of the CDR3: TGTGCCAGCAGCCAACCGGGGGGATACTACGAGCAGTACTTC.

The CDR3 region is CAISESGTAYEQYF. In nucleotides, the CDR3 is TGTGCCATCAGTGAGTCGGGGACTGCCTACGAGCAGTACTTC. V and J are TRBV10-3 and TRBJ2-7; maybe TRBD2 (6 bases). The CDR3 runs to 14 residues. CDR1 is ENHRY and CDR2 is SYGVKD in the germline V gene. The V and J ends lost 0 bases and 2 bases respectively, with 8 bases between them.

V gene TRBV3-1 (or the pseudogene TRBV3-2) combines with J gene TRBJ2-7, with D possibly being TRBD1 (6 bases). CDR1 is LGHDT and CDR2 is YNNKEL in the germline V gene (reference sequence). Trimming stripped 2 bases from V and 3 bases from J, with 11 bases between. CDR3 size: 14 residues. The DNA of the CDR3 is TGTGCCAGCAGCCAACCCGGACAGTACTACGAGCAGTACTTC. Translation gives CASSQPGQYYEQYF.

The chain links TRBV19 to TRBJ1-1; D gene unclear. V was clipped by 2 bases and J by 0 bases, with 7 bases between them. The CDR3 spans 14 residues. Germline CDR1 is LNHDA and CDR2 is SQIVND (reference sequence). The CDR3 region is CASSITVLNTEAFF. The DNA of the CDR3 is TGTGCCAGTAGTATAACAGTCTTGAACACTGAAGCTTTCTTT. Drawing the rest from reference TRBV19 and TRBJ1-1, the complete variable domain is DGGITQSPKYLFRKEGQNVTLSCEQNLNHDAMYWYRQDPGQGLRLIYYSQIVNDFQKGDIAEGYSVSREKKESFPLTVTSAQKNPTAFYLCASSITVLNTEAFFGQGTRLTVV.

V is TRBV29-1 and J is TRBJ1-1, with TRBD1 matching 12 bases. Trimming cost V 7 bases and J 2 bases; bases outside gene matches: 5. Germline V gives CDR1 SQVTM, CDR2 ANQGSEA. This CDR3 is 14 amino acids long. The CDR3 nucleotides are TGCAGCGGGGGACAGGGGGCGCGTAACACTGAAGCTTTCTTT. The encoded protein is CSGGQGARNTEAFF.

The rearrangement uses TRBV10-2 and TRBJ1-5, with 7 bases fitting TRBD1. The CDR3 extends over 17 amino acids. Germline V gives CDR1 WSHSY, CDR2 SAAADI. V was pared by 2 bases and J by 0 bases, with 7 bases of the junction left unmatched. The CDR3 nucleotides are TGCGCCAGCAGTGAGACAGGGGCGGGATATAGCAATCAGCCCCAGCATTTT. The encoded protein is CASSETGAGYSNQPQHF.

J is TRBJ2-1 and V is TRBV4-3; 11 nucleotides agree with TRBD1. The CDR3 sequence is 17 residues long. Per germline, CDR1 LGHNA and CDR2 YSLEER. Unmatched junction bases numbered 9, after V lost 1 base and J lost 7 bases. The chain's CDR3 is CASSQGGIGTGGNEQFF. Here the CDR3 DNA reads TGCGCCAGCAGCCAAGGGGGAATTGGGACAGGGGGAAATGAGCAGTTCTTC.

This chain's CDR3 is CARSADRPRSAGESETQYF. The CDR3 coding sequence is TGTGCCAGAAGCGCCGACAGGCCCCGTTCCGCGGGAGAATCAGAGACCCAGTACTTC. The V gene is TRBV5-3, the J gene TRBJ2-5, with D possibly TRBD2 on 7 matching bases. TRBV5-3 is an ORF for which the function is uncertain. The CDR3 sequence is 19 residues long. The V gene lost 4 bases and the J gene lost 4 bases, with 29 bases spanning the gap.